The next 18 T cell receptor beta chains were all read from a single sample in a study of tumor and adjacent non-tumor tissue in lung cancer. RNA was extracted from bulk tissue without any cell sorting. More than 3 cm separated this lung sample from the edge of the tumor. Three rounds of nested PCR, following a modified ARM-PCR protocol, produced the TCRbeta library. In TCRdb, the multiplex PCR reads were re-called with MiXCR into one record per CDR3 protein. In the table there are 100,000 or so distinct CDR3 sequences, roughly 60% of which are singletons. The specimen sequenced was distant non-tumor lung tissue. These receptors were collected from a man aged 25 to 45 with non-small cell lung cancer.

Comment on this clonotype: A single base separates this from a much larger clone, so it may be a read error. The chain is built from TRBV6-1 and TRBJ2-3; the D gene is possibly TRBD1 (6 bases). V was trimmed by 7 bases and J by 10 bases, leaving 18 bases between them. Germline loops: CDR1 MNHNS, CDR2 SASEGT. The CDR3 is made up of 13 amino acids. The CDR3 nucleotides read TGTGCCAGCACCTTAGGGGGTGGTTATGCGCAGTATTTT. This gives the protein CASTLGGGYAQYF.

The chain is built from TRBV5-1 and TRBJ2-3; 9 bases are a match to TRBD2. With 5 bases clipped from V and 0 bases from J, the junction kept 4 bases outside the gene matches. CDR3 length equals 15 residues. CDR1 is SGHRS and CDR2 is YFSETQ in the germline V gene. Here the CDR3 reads CASRKTSGSTDTQYF. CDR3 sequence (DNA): TGCGCCAGCAGGAAAACTAGCGGGAGCACAGATACGCAGTATTTT.

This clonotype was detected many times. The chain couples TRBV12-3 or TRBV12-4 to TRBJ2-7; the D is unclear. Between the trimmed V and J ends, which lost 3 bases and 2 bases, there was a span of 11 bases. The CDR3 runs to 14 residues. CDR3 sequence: CASSFLGSTYEQYF. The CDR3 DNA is TGTGCCAGCAGTTTTTTGGGGTCTACCTACGAGCAGTACTTC.

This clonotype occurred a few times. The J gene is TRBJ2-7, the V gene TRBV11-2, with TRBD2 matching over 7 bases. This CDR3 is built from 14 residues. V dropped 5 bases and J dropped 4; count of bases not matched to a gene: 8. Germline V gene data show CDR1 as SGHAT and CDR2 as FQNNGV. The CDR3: CASSPSGGAYEQYF. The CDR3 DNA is TGTGCCAGCAGCCCTAGCGGAGGGGCATACGAGCAGTACTTC.

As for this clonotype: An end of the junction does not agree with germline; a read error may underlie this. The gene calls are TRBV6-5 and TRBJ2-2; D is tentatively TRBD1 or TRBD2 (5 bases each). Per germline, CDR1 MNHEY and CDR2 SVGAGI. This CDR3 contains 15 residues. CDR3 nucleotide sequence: TGCGCCAGCAGCCCGATGGGGGTAAACACCAGGGAGCTGTTTTTT. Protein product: CASSPMGVNTRELFF.

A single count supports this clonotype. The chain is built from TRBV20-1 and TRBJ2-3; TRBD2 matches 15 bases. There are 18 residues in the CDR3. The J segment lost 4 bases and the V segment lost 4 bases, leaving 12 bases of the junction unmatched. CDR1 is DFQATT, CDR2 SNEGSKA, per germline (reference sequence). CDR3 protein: CSAIAGLAGGIGADTQYF. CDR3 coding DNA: TGCAGTGCTATAGCGGGACTAGCGGGAGGAATCGGGGCAGATACGCAGTATTTT.

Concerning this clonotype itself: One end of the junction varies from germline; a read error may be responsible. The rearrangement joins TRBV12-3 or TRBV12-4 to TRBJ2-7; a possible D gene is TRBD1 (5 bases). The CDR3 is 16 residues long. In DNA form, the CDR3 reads TGTGCCAGCAGCTCATCATTCCAGGACAACGCCTACGAGCAATACTTC. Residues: CASSSSFQDNAYEQYF.

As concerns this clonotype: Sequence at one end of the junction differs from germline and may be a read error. CDR3 sequence (DNA): TGTACCAGCAGTTATTTGGTCGGCTACGAGCAGTACTTC. This translates into CTSSYLVGYEQYF. V gene TRBV6-6 combines with J gene TRBJ2-7; D is uncertain. There are 13 residues in the CDR3. CDR1 MNHNY and CDR2 SVGAGI come from the germline V gene (reference sequence).

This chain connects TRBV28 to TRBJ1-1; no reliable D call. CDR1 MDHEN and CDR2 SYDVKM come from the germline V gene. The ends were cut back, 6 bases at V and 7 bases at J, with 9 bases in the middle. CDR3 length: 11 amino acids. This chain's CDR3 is CASRSIDEAFF. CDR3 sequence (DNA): TGTGCCAGCAGGAGCATAGATGAAGCTTTCTTT. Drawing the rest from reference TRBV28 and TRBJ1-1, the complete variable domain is DVKVTQSSRYLVKRTGEKVFLECVQDMDHENMFWYRQDPGLGLRLIYFSYDVKMKEKGDIPEGYSVSREKKERFSLILESASTNQTSMYLCASRSIDEAFFGQGTRLTVV.

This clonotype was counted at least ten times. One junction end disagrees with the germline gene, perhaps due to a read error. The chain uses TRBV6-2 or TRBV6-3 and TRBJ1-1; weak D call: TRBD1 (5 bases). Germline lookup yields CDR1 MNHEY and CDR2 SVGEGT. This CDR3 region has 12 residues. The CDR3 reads CASSYSGPSSLF. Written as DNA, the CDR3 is TGTGCCAGCAGTTACTCGGGACCATCTTCCCTCTTT.

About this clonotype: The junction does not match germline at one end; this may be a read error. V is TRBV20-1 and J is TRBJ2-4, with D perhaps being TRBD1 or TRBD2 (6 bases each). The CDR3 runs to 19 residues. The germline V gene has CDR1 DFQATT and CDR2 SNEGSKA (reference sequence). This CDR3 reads CSAREGTGIGILAKNNQYF. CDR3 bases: TGCAGTGCTAGGGAGGGTACAGGGATTGGGATCCTAGCCAAAAACAATCAGTACTTC.

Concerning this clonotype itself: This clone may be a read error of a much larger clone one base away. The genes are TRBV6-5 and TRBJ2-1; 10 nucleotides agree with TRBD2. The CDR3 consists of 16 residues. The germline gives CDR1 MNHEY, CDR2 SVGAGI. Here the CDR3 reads CASSPTSGKLYNEQLF. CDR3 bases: TGTGCCAGCAGTCCCACTAGCGGGAAGTTATACAATGAGCAGCTCTTC.

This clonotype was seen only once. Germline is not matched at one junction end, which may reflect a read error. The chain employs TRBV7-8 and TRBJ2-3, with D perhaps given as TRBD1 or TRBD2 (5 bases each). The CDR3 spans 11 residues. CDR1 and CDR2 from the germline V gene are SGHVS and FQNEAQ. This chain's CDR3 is CASNSGPGQCF. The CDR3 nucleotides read TGTGCCAGCAACTCGGGACCCGGGCAGTGTTTT.

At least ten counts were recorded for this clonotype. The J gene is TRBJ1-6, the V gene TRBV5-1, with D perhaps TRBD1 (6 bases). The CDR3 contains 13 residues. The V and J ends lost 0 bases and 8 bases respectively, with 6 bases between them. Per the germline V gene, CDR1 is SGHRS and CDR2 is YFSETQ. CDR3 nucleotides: TGCGCCAGCAGCTTGGACAGGGATTCACCCCTCCACTTT. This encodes CASSLDRDSPLHF.

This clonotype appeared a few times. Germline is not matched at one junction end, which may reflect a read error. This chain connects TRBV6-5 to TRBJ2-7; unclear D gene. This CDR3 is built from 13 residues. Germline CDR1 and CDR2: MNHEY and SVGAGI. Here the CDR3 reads CASSDGPGYEQYF. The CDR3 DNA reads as TGTGCTAGCAGTGACGGTCCAGGCTACGAGCAGTACTTC.

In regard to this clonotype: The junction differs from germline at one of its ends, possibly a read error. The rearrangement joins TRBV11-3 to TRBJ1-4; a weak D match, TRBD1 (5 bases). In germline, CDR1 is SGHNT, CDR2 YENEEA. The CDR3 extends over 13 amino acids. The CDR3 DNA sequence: TGCGCCAGCAGCCTTACTAGGGGCGAAAGACTGTTTTTT. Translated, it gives CASSLTRGERLFF.

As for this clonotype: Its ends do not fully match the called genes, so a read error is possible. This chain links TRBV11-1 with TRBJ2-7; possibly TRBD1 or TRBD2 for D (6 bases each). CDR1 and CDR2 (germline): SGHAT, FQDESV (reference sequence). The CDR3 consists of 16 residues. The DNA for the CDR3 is TGTGCCAGCAGCTTAGAAGTGTCGGGGGCACCCTACAAGCAGTACTTC. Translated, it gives CASSLEVSGAPYKQYF.

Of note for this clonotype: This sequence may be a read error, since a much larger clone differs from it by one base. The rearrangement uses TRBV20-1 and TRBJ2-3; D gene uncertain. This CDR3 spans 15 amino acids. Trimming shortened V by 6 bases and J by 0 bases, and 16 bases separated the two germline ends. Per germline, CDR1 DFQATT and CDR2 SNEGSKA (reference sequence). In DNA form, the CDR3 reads TGCAGTGCGAAACCGAGAGAAACTAGCACAGATACGCAGTATTTT. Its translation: CSAKPRETSTDTQYF.